Included here is one TCR beta chain sequence, with context. The antigen remains undetermined. This CDR3 has 12 amino acids. Germline loops: CDR1 SGHVS, CDR2 FQNEAQ. V dropped 2 bases and J dropped 8 bases, with 7 bases sitting between them. This record belongs to a study of STAT5B mutations in CD4+ large granular lymphocyte leukemia. Study in general: The CDR3 'QG' motif was associated with a particular HLA allele among healthy donors. Study results and caveats: No patients shared main leukemic clonotypes, though 25% to 30% appeared at low frequency elsewhere. Patient CD4-sorted repertoires stayed more clonal than healthy ones after leukemic-clone removal.

The survey-level immunoSEQ assay was used. The repertoire was sequenced with immunoSEQ multiplex PCR; TCRdb's copy has only in-frame clones and lacks some. The data contain fewer than 50,000 clones, 65% to 90% of them singletons. The V and J genes are TRBV7-8 and TRBJ2-1; D call uncertain. The sequence was collected from a human donor in good health. The material sequenced was CD4+ T cells from blood buffy coats. The CDR3 DNA reads TGTGCCAGCAGCTTACATCGACATGAGCAGTTCTTC. It specifies CASSLHRHEQFF.